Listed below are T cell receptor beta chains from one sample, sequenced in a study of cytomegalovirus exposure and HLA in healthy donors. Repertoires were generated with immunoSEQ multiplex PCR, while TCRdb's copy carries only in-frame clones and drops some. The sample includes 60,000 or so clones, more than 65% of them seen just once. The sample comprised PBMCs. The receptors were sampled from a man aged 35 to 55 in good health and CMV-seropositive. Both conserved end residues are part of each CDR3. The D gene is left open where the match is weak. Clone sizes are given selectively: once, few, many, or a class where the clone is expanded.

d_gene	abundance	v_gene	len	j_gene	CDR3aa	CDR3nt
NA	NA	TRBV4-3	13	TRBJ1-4	CASSQGREEKLFF	TGCGCCAGCAGCCAAGGTCGCGAGGAAAAACTGTTTTTT
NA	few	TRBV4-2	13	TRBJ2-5	CASSPDIQETQYF	TGTGCCAGCAGCCCTGACATACAAGAGACCCAGTACTTC
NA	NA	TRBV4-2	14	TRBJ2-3	CASSSLGQGDTQYF	TGTGCCAGCAGCTCACTGGGCCAGGGAGATACGCAGTATTTT
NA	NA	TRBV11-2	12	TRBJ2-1	CASSPLRNEQFF	TGTGCCAGCAGCCCACTACGGAATGAGCAGTTCTTC
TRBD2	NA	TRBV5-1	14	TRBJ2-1	CASSLGRDYPEQFF	TGCGCCAGCAGCTTGGGGAGGGACTACCCTGAGCAGTTCTTC
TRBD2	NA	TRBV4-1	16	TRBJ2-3	CASNQLAGVSTDTQYF	TGCGCCAGCAACCAACTAGCGGGGGTGAGCACAGATACGCAGTATTTT
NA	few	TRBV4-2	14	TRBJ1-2	CASSPRDLFYGYTF	TGTGCCAGCAGCCCGCGGGACCTATTCTATGGCTACACCTTC
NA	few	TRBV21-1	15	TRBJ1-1	CASSISQGRAAEAFF	TGTGCCAGCAGCATTAGTCAGGGGAGAGCAGCTGAAGCTTTCTTT
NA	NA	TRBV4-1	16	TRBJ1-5	CASSHPGGTSNQPQHF	TGCGCCAGCAGCCACCCGGGGGGGACGAGCAATCAGCCCCAGCATTTT
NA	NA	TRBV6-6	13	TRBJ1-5	CASSPDRYQPQHF	TGTGCCAGCAGTCCCGACAGGTATCAGCCCCAGCATTTT
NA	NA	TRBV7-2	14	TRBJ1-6	CASSLRGNNSPLHF	TGTGCCAGCAGCCTCCGGGGGAATAATTCACCCCTCCACTTT
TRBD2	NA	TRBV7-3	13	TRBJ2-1	CASSLTGGNEQFF	TGTGCCAGCAGCCTTACGGGAGGCAATGAGCAGTTCTTC
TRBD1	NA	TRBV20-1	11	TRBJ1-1	CSTGGPTEAFF	TGCAGTACAGGGGGCCCCACTGAAGCTTTCTTT
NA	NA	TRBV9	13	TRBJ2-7	CASSVARYDEQYF	TGTGCCAGCAGCGTAGCTCGGTATGACGAGCAGTACTTC
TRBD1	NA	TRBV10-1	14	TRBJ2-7	CASSESGTAYEQYF	TGCGCCAGCAGTGAGTCAGGGACAGCTTACGAGCAGTACTTC
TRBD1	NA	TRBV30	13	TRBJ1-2	CARGRGTGGGYTF	TGTGCCCGCGGCCGAGGGACAGGGGGCGGCTACACCTTC
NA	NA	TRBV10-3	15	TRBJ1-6	CAISESGVSNSPLHF	TGTGCCATCAGTGAGTCAGGGGTTTCCAATTCACCCCTCCACTTT
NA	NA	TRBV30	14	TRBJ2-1	CAWRSVAGANEQFF	TGTGCCTGGAGATCGGTGGCAGGGGCTAATGAGCAGTTCTTC
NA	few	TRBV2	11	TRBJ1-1	CAGTLNTEAFF	TGTGCCGGGACACTGAACACTGAAGCTTTCTTT
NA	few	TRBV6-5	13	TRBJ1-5	CASSYSPGQPQHF	TGTGCCAGCAGTTACTCTCCGGGTCAGCCCCAGCATTTT
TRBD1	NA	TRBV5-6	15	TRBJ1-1	CASSLIQGRNTEAFF	TGTGCCAGCAGCTTGATACAGGGGAGGAACACTGAAGCTTTCTTT
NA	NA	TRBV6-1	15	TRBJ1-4	CASSDWGGPNEKLFF	TGTGCCAGCAGTGATTGGGGGGGCCCTAATGAAAAACTGTTTTTT
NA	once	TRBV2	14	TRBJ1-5	CASSVGQQGQPQHF	TGTGCCAGCAGTGTTGGGCAGCAGGGTCAGCCCCAGCATTTT
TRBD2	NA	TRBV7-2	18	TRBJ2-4	CASRRGASGALAKNIQYF	TGTGCCAGCAGGCGAGGGGCTAGCGGGGCCCTAGCCAAAAACATTCAGTACTTC
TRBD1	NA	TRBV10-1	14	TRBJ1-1	CASSRDRGNTEAFF	TGCGCCAGCAGTAGGGACAGAGGGAACACTGAAGCTTTCTTT
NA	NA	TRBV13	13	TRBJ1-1	CASSPEGNTEAFF	TGTGCCAGCAGCCCAGAGGGAAACACTGAAGCTTTCTTT